The clone carrying this T cell receptor beta chain was seen only a few times. Its antigen is unidentified. The entry originates in a study of T cell repertoires in cytomegalovirus infection. Background on the study: Alongside well-studied HLA-B-restricted CMV epitopes, recently identified HLA-C-restricted CMV epitopes were also used. Both CMV infection and a matching HLA type were indicated by public TCR beta signatures. Study conclusions and caveats: Summed frequency of shared TCR beta families picked out CMV carriers who also had the relevant HLA. Dominating the ex vivo response were HLA-C-restricted CMV-specific TCR beta clonotypes.

V gave up 7 bases and J gave up 1 base, with 16 bases separating them. The CDR3 spans 15 residues. The germline CDR1 and CDR2 sequences are LNHDA and SQIVND (reference sequence). Using its own MiXCR run on the reads, TCRdb lists one record per CDR3 protein. The data show around 570,000 distinct CDR3 sequences, almost 40% seen once. The sequence was collected from a human donor in good health (CMV status not recorded). Some clones in this sample may be carry-over from other donors' samples. The chain employs TRBV19 and TRBJ1-2, with D maybe TRBD1 (5 bases). Sequencing was performed on cultured PBMCs, taken from culture after CMV antigen stimulation. CDR3 in amino acids: CASTTGGSHNYGYTF. DNA for the CDR3: TGTGCCAGTACCACCGGGGGAAGCCATAACTATGGCTACACCTTC.